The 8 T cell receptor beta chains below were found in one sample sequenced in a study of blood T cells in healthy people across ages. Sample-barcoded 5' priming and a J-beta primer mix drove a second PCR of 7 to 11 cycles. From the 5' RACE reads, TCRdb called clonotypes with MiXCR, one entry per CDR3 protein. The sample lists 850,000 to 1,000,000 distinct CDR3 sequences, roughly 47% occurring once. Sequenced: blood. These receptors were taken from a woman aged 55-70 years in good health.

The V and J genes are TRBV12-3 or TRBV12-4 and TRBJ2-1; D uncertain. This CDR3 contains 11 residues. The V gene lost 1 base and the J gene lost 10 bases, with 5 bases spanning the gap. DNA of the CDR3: TGTGCCAGCAGTTTAGTGTGGGAGCAGTTCTTC. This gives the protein CASSLVWEQFF.

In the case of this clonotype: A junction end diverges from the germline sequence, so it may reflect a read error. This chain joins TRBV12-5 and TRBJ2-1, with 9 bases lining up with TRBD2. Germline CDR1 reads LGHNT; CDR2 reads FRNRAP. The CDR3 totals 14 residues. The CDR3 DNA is TGCGCCAGCGGTAGCGGGAGCCCCTACAATGAGCAGTTCTTC. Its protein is CASGSGSPYNEQFF.

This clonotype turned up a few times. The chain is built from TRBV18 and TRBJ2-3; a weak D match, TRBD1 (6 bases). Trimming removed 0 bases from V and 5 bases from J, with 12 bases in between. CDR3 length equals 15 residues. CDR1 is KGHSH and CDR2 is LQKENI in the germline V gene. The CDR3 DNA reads TGTGCCAGCTCACCACCATCAGGGGCTATAGATACGCAGTATTTT. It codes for CASSPPSGAIDTQYF.

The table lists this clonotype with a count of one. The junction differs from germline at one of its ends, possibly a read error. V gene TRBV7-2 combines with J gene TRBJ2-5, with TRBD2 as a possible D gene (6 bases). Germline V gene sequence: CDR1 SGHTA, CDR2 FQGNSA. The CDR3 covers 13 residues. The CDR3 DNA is TGTGCCAACAGCTTGTTTGGGAGGGAGACCCAGTACTTC. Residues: CANSLFGRETQYF.

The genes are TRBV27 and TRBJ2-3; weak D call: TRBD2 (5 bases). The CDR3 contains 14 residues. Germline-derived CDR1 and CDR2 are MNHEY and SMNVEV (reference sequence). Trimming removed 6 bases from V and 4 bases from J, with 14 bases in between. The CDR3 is CASSPGIWPDTQYF. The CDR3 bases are TGTGCCAGCAGCCCCGGGATCTGGCCAGATACGCAGTATTTT.

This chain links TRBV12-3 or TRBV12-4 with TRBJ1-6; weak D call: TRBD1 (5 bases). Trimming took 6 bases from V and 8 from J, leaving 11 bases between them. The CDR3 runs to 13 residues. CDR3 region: CASRGDGDSPLHF. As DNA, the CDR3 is TGTGCCAGCAGAGGGGACGGGGATTCACCCCTCCACTTT.

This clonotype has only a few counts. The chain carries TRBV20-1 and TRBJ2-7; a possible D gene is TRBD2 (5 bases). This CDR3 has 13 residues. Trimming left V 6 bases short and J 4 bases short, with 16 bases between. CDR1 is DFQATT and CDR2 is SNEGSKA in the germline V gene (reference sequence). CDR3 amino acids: CSATPTRIYEQYF. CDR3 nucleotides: TGCAGTGCCACCCCTACTAGGATTTACGAGCAGTACTTC.

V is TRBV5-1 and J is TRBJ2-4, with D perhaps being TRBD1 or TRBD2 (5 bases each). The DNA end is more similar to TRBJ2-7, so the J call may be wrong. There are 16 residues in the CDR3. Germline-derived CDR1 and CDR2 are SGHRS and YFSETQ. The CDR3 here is CASSSVPGRVFVEQYF. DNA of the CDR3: TGCGCCAGCAGCTCAGTCCCGGGACGGGTATTTGTCGAGCAGTACTTC.